The clone carrying this T cell receptor beta chain came up many times. The antigen remains undetermined. The data were taken from a study of T cells in Graves' hyperthyroidism and ophthalmopathy. RNA transcripts gave rise to amplified TCR beta CDR3 regions. TCR CDR3 regions were first amplified by RT-PCR with HTBI primers. TCRdb re-called the multiplex PCR reads through MiXCR, storing one row per CDR3 protein. The data show 450,000 to 700,000 distinct CDR3 sequences, 35% to 55% seen once. Notes on the study in general: The majority of expanded thyroid clonotypes above 0.001 also appeared in blood. For ophthalmopathy, model prediction preceded onset by a median around six months. Ophthalmopathy and stable hyperthyroidism were told apart by a 13 V-J model.

The study excluded patients with uncontrolled infection, other autoimmune disease, pregnancy or lactation. The CDR3 length is 13 residues. Trimming stripped 10 bases from V and 4 bases from J, with 16 bases between. The germline V gene encodes CDR1 LNHDA and CDR2 SQIVND (reference sequence). The clonotype was recovered from an adult woman with Graves' disease, either hyperthyroidism or ophthalmopathy (not recorded which). Sequencing was done on a sample of peripheral blood or thyroid tissue (not recorded which). The gene calls are TRBV19 and TRBJ1-1, with D maybe TRBD1 (5 bases). The CDR3 DNA is TGTGCCATCACTTCGACCGGGGGCACTGAAGCTTTCTTT. The encoded protein is CAITSTGGTEAFF.